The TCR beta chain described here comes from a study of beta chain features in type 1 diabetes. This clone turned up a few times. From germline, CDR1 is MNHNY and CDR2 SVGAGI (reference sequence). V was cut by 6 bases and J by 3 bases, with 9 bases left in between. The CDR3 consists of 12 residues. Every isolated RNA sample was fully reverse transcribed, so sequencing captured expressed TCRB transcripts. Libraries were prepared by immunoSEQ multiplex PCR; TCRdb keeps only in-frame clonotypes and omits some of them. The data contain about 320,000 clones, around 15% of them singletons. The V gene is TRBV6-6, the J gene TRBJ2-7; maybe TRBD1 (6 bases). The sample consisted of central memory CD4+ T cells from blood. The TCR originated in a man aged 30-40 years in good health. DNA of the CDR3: TGTGCCAGCAGCGGCAGGGGCTACGAGCAGTACTTC. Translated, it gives CASSGRGYEQYF.